The clone carrying this T cell receptor beta chain was seen a few times. The antigen is not known. Constant-segment primers were used for 5'RACE, and the resulting TCR alpha and TCR beta cDNA libraries carried sample barcodes and UMIs. TCRdb fed the 5' RACE reads into MiXCR, producing one record per CDR3 protein. The table includes 500,000 to 600,000 distinct CDR3 sequences, more than 15% detected once. This specimen belongs to a study of T-cell memory formation after mild COVID-19. The trim removed 5 bases at V and 6 bases at J, leaving 11 bases unmatched. Germline lookup yields CDR1 SEHNR and CDR2 FQNEAQ (reference sequence). The CDR3 is 15 amino acids. Study-wide results and limits: Specificity for SARS-CoV-2 was not confirmed among the second-wave clones peaking on day 37. Prior to infection, memory already included some responding clones, suggesting cross-reactive memory joined.

The rearrangement joins TRBV7-9 to TRBJ1-2, with 8 bases aligning to TRBD1. The sample was PBMCs or a T cell subset sorted from them (not recorded which). This TCR was recovered from an adult woman who had mild COVID-19 (a few samples of this study predate the infection). Cell type and time point are not known. CDR3 loop: CASSQGAGGWNGYTF. The CDR3 DNA follows: TGTGCCAGCAGCCAGGGGGCCGGGGGATGGAATGGCTACACCTTC.